The 19 T cell receptor beta chains listed next were all sequenced from one sample in a study of T cell responses to AZD1222 COVID-19 vaccine. Sequencing was performed with immunoSEQ multiplex PCR; in TCRdb, only in-frame clones are kept and a portion is missing. The table has about 100,000 clones, just over 90% seen once. The material sequenced was peripheral blood, taken 28 days after the second AZD1222 dose. These receptor sequences come from an adult who received the AZD1222 COVID-19 vaccine.

This chain joins TRBV18 and TRBJ1-2, with 9 positions matching TRBD1. CDR1 and CDR2 (germline): KGHSH, LQKENI. V was pared by 4 bases and J by 7 bases, with 4 bases of the junction left unmatched. The CDR3 sequence is 13 residues long. The CDR3 nucleotides read TGTGCCAGCTCACGGGACAGGGAAGGTGGCTACACCTTC. Its translation is CASSRDREGGYTF.

The V call is TRBV10-3, the J call TRBJ2-3, with D unresolved. The CDR3 has 12 amino acids. The germline gives CDR1 ENHRY, CDR2 SYGVKD. V was clipped by 5 bases and J by 3 bases, with 6 bases between them. The CDR3 sequence: CAISSVTDTQYF. CDR3 nucleotides: TGTGCCATCAGTAGCGTAACAGATACGCAGTATTTT.

The gene calls are TRBV7-9 and TRBJ1-1; the match to TRBD1 covers 9 bases. CDR3 size: 15 residues. Germline CDR1 is SEHNR and CDR2 is FQNEAQ (reference sequence). Losses at the gene ends were 6 bases for V and 3 bases for J; bases not matched to a gene: 8. CDR3 residues: CASSSGQGLDTEAFF. The CDR3, as DNA: TGTGCCAGCAGTTCCGGACAGGGGCTGGACACTGAAGCTTTCTTT.

The chain employs TRBV15 and TRBJ2-7; tentative D call: TRBD2 (5 bases). The CDR3 extends over 12 amino acids. Trimming took off 5 bases at V and 6 bases at J, with 11 bases between the two ends. Per germline, CDR1 LNHNV and CDR2 YYDKDF (reference sequence). The CDR3 coding sequence is TGTGCCACCAGCCGAGCGGTTGGCGAGCAGTACTTC. Translated, it gives CATSRAVGEQYF.

The rearrangement links TRBV6-6 to TRBJ2-7; possible D gene TRBD1, 6 bases. Trimming took off 5 bases at V and 4 bases at J, with 9 bases between the two ends. This CDR3 contains 12 residues. Per germline, CDR1 MNHNY and CDR2 SVGAGI (reference sequence). CDR3 residues: CASSGDRYEQYF. CDR3 nucleotide sequence: TGTGCCAGCAGTGGAGACAGGTACGAGCAGTACTTC.

The rearrangement uses TRBV6-6 and TRBJ1-2; unclear D gene. The CDR3 runs to 14 residues. Trimming stripped 4 bases from V and 1 base from J, with 10 bases between. CDR1 is MNHNY, CDR2 SVGAGI, per germline (reference sequence). The CDR3 DNA is TGTGCCAGCAGTTTGGACGGGAATAACTATGGCTACACCTTC. This codes for CASSLDGNNYGYTF.

This clone was observed a handful of times. V usage is TRBV18 and J usage is TRBJ1-1, with D possibly matching TRBD1 (6 bases). Trimming shortened V by 5 bases and J by 6 bases, and 7 bases separated the two germline ends. Germline V gene data show CDR1 as KGHSH and CDR2 as LQKENI. This CDR3 has 11 residues. CDR3 sequence (DNA): TGTGCCAGCTCAGACAGGTCTGAAGCTTTCTTT. This sequence encodes CASSDRSEAFF.

DNA for the CDR3: TGCGCCAGCAGCCAAGGGGCTGTAATTGGGGCCAACGTCCTGACTTTC. Translated, it gives CASSQGAVIGANVLTF. The V gene is TRBV4-1, the J gene TRBJ2-6; D gene unclear. Germline CDR1 MGHRA, CDR2 YSYEKL. This CDR3 has 16 amino acids. V dropped 1 base and J dropped 3 bases, with 10 bases sitting between them.

This chain joins TRBV7-9 and TRBJ1-6, with 8 bases aligning to TRBD1. The CDR3 length is 15 residues. J lost 12 bases, V lost 1 base, and 8 bases had no gene match. Per the germline V gene, CDR1 is SEHNR and CDR2 is FQNEAQ (reference sequence). CDR3 sequence: CASSLGTGSEGPLHF. The CDR3, as DNA: TGTGCCAGCAGCTTAGGGACAGGGAGTGAGGGACCCCTCCACTTT. Drawing the rest from reference TRBV7-9 and TRBJ1-6, the complete variable domain is DTGVSQNPRHKITKRGQNVTFRCDPISEHNRLYWYRQTLGQGPEFLTYFQNEAQLEKSRLLSDRFSAERPKGSFSTLEIQRTEQGDSAMYLCASSLGTGSEGPLHFGNGTRLTVT.

The rearrangement uses TRBV7-9 and TRBJ1-2; 7 bases are a match to TRBD1. This CDR3 contains 15 residues. Germline CDR1 and CDR2: SEHNR and FQNEAQ (reference sequence). V shed 2 bases and J 2 bases; nucleotides not matched to a gene: 5. The CDR3 bases are TGTGCCAGCAGCTTAACAGGGGCCACCAACTATGGCTACACCTTC. This encodes CASSLTGATNYGYTF.

The chain links TRBV7-9 to TRBJ1-4, with D perhaps matching TRBD1 (5 bases). Germline V lookup: CDR1 SEHNR, CDR2 FQNEAQ (reference sequence). V lost 5 bases and J 8 bases, leaving 18 bases between the germline ends. This CDR3 comprises 15 residues. In nucleotides, the CDR3 is TGTGCCAGCAGCCCCGTCGGGGGGGTGGGAGAAAAACTGTTTTTT. The encoded protein is CASSPVGGVGEKLFF.

In this sample, this clone turned up a few times. The chain has TRBV27 and TRBJ2-7; 9 nucleotides agree with TRBD2. The V segment lost 5 bases and the J segment 5 bases; nucleotides outside the gene matches: 13. The CDR3 contains 16 residues. Per germline, CDR1 MNHEY and CDR2 SMNVEV (reference sequence). The CDR3 is CASSKLSAGGTHEQYF. The CDR3 DNA reads TGTGCCAGCAGTAAACTCTCAGCGGGAGGAACCCACGAGCAGTACTTC.

As to this clone: This sample includes further DNA sequences coding for the same CDR3. In nucleotides, the CDR3 is TGTGCCAGCAGCTTAGACCCCGTGAGCTCCTACAATGAGCAGTTCTTC. Translating gives CASSLDPVSSYNEQFF. V usage is TRBV11-2 and J usage is TRBJ2-1, with D unclear. V was trimmed by 0 bases and J by 0 bases, leaving 9 bases between them. The germline gives CDR1 SGHAT, CDR2 FQNNGV. The CDR3 runs to 16 residues.

This clone appeared once. The chain carries TRBV27 and TRBJ2-1; weak D call: TRBD2 (7 bases). Trimming cost V 2 bases and J 6 bases, with 17 bases left between them. The CDR3 sequence is 16 residues long. Germline loops: CDR1 MNHEY, CDR2 SMNVEV (reference sequence). CDR3 protein: CASSLGGRGGFNEQFF. DNA for the CDR3: TGTGCCAGCAGTTTAGGGGGAAGGGGGGGATTCAATGAGCAGTTCTTC.

This chain joins TRBV27 and TRBJ1-1; 7 nucleotides match TRBD1. This CDR3 contains 13 residues. J gave up 9 bases and V 2 bases, and 6 bases lay outside the gene matches. Germline lookup yields CDR1 MNHEY and CDR2 SMNVEV (reference sequence). CDR3 sequence: CASSLDRDKKAFF. CDR3 DNA sequence: TGTGCCAGCAGTTTAGACAGGGATAAGAAAGCTTTCTTT.

This chain uses TRBV5-6 with TRBJ2-7, with TRBD1 identical over 7 bases. The CDR3 covers 12 residues. J gave up 8 bases and V 5 bases, and 7 bases lay outside the gene matches. Germline CDR1 reads SGHDT; CDR2 reads YYEEEE. CDR3 DNA: TGTGCCAGCAGTGGACAGGTTTATCAGCAGTACTTC. Encoded protein: CASSGQVYQQYF.

The chain recombines TRBV28 with TRBJ1-4; 12 bases are a match to TRBD1. Trimming removed 5 bases from V and 5 bases from J; junction bases left unmatched: 12. Germline-derived CDR1 and CDR2 are MDHEN and SYDVKM. This CDR3 is built from 18 residues. The CDR3 protein is CASSGLPRDRGPNEKLFF. In nucleotides, the CDR3 is TGTGCCAGCAGTGGCCTCCCGCGGGACAGGGGGCCGAATGAAAAACTGTTTTTT.

The chain has TRBV6-5 and TRBJ2-7, with D uncertain. Trimming removed 6 bases at V and 6 bases at J, with 15 bases between. The germline gives CDR1 MNHEY, CDR2 SVGAGI. CDR3 length: 13 amino acids. In DNA form, the CDR3 reads TGTGCCAGCAGGGCCGCTTGGGCCCGCGAGCAGTACTTC. Its translation: CASRAAWAREQYF.

The J gene is TRBJ2-1, the V gene TRBV5-1; D is undetermined. The CDR3 has 14 amino acids. With 0 bases removed from V and 9 bases from J, the gap between germline ends came to 13 bases. Germline values: CDR1 SGHRS, CDR2 YFSETQ. The CDR3 here is CASSLVQPPGEQFF. For the CDR3, the DNA is TGCGCCAGCAGCTTGGTACAGCCTCCTGGTGAGCAGTTCTTC.